This T cell receptor beta chain was captured in a study of control samples from healthy donors and cancer patients. Trimming removed 1 base from V and 0 bases from J, with 10 bases in between. This CDR3 has 15 residues. Germline CDR1 SGHDT, CDR2 YYEEEE. Assay: immunoSEQ multiplex PCR; the TCRdb copy retains only in-frame clones and omits some. This sample has approximately 52,000 clones; about 96% occur once, and the top ten carry roughly 1.1%. The J gene is TRBJ1-2, the V gene TRBV5-6, with D uncertain. Sequencing was performed on blood. This TCR was sampled from a woman in her late teens or twenties in good health. CDR3 loop: CASSLIDISNYGYTF. The CDR3 nucleotides are TGTGCCAGCAGCTTGATAGACATTTCTAACTATGGCTACACCTTC.